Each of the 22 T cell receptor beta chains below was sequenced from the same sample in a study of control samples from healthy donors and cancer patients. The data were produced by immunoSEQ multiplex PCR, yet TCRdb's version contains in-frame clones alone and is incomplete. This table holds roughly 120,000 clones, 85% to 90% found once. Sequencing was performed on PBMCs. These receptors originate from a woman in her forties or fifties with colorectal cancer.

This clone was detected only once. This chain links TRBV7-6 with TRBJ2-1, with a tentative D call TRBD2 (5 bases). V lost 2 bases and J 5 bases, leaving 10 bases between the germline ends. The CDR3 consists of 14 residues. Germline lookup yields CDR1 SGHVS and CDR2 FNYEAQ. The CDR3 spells CASSLMAGDNEQFF. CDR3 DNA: TGTGCCAGCAGCTTAATGGCGGGCGACAATGAGCAGTTCTTC.

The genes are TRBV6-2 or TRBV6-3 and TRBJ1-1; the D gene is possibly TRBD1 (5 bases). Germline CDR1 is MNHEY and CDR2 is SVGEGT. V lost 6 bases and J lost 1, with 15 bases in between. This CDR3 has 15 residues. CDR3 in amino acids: CASSRNQGGNTEAFF. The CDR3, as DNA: TGTGCCAGCAGCCGAAATCAGGGTGGGAACACTGAAGCTTTCTTT.

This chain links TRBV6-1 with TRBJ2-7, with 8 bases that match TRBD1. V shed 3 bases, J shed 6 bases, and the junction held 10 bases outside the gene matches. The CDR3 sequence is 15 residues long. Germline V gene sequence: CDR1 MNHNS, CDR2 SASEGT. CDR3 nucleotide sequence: TGTGCCAGCAGTGACAGACAGGGGCCCCTTTTCGAGCAGTACTTC. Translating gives CASSDRQGPLFEQYF.

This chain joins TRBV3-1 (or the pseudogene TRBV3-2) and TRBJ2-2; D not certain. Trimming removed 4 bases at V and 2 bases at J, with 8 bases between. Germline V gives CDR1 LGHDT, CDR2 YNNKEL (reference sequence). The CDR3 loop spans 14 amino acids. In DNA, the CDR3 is TGTGCCAGCAGCCCCCCCGAAAACACCGGGGAGCTGTTTTTT. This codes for CASSPPENTGELFF.

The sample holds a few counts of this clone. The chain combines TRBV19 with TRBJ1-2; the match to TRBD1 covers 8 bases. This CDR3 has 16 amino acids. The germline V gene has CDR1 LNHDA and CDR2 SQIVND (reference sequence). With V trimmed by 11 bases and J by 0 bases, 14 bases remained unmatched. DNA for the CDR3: TGTGCCGCTAGGGACAGGACCAACGTAGCTAACTATGGCTACACCTTC. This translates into CAARDRTNVANYGYTF.

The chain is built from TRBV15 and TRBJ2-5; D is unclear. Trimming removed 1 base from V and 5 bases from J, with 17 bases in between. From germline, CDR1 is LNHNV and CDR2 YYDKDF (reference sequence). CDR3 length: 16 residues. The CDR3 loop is CATSRAGSGRWETQYF. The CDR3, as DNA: TGTGCCACCAGCAGAGCTGGGTCAGGACGGTGGGAGACCCAGTACTTC.

The DNA for the CDR3 is TGTGCCAGCAGTTTATACCATGAGCAGTTCTTC. Its protein product is CASSLYHEQFF. The V call is TRBV28, the J call TRBJ2-1, with D hard to call. The CDR3 covers 11 residues. Germline CDR1 reads MDHEN; CDR2 reads SYDVKM. Trimming cost V 1 base and J 8 bases, with 3 bases left between them.

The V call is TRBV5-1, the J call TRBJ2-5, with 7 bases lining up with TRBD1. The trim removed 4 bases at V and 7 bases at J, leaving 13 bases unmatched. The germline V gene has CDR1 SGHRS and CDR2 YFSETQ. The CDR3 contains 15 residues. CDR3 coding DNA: TGCGCCAGCAGCCCACGGGACAGCGGCCTCGGGACCCAGTACTTC. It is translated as CASSPRDSGLGTQYF.

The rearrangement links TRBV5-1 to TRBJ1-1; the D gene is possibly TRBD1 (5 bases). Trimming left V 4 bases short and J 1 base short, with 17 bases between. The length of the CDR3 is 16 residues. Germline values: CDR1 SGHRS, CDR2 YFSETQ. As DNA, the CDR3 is TGCGCCAGCAGCCCAAGACAGACCCGAGGGAACACTGAAGCTTTCTTT. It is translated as CASSPRQTRGNTEAFF.

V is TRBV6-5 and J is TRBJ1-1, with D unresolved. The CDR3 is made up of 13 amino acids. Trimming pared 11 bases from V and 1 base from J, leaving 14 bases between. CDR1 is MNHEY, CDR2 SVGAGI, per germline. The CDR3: CAYTRAGNTEAFF. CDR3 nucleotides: TGTGCCTATACTCGGGCGGGGAACACTGAAGCTTTCTTT.

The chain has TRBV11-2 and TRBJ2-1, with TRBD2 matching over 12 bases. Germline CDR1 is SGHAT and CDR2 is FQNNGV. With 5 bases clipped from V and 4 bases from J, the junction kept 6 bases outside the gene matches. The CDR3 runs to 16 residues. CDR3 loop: CASSQTTSGRYNEQFF. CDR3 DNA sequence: TGTGCCAGCAGCCAGACGACTAGCGGGAGATACAATGAGCAGTTCTTC. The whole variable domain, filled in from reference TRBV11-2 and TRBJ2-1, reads EAGVAQSPRYKIIEKRQSVAFWCNPISGHATLYWYQQILGQGPKLLIQFQNNGVVDDSQLPKDRFSAERLKGVDSTLKIQPAKLEDSAVYLCASSQTTSGRYNEQFFGPGTRLTVL.

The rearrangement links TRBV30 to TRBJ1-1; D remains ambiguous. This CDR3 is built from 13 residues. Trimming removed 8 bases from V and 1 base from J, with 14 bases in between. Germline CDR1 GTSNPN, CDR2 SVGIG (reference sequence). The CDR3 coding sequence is TGTGCCGGTCTGGGAGCCGGGAACACTGAAGCTTTCTTT. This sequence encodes CAGLGAGNTEAFF.

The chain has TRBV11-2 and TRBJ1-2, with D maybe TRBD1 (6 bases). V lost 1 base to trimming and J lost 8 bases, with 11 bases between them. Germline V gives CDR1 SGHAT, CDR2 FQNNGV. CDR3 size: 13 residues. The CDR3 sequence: CASSLVTGQGYTF. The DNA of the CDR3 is TGTGCCAGCAGCTTAGTAACAGGGCAAGGCTACACCTTC.

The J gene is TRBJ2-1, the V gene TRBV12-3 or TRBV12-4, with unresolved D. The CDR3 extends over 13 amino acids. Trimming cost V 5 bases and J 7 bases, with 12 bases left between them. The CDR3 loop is CASSTGYGNEQFF. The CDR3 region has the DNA TGTGCCAGCAGTACCGGGTATGGTAATGAGCAGTTCTTC.

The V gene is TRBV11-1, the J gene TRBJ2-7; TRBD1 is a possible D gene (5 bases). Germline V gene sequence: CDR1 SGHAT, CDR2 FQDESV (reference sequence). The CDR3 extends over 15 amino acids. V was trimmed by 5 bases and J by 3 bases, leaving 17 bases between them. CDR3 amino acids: CASSHDRGFGYEQYF. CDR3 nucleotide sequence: TGTGCCAGCAGCCACGATAGGGGCTTCGGCTACGAGCAGTACTTC.

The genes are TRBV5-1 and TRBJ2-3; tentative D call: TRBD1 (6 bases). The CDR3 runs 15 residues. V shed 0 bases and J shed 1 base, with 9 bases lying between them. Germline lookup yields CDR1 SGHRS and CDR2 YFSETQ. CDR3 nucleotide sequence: TGCGCCAGCAGCTTGGTGGCAGGGGGCACAGATACGCAGTATTTT. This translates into CASSLVAGGTDTQYF.

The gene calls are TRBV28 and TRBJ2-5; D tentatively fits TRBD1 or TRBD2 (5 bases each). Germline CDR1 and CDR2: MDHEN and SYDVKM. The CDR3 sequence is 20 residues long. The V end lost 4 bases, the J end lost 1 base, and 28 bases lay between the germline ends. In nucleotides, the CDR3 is TGTGCCAGCAGTTCTAAAGCCGCCATTTGGGACCCTAGGCTCCAAGAGACCCAGTACTTC. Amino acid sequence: CASSSKAAIWDPRLQETQYF. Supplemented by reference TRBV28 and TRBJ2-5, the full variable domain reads DVKVTQSSRYLVKRTGEKVFLECVQDMDHENMFWYRQDPGLGLRLIYFSYDVKMKEKGDIPEGYSVSREKKERFSLILESASTNQTSMYLCASSSKAAIWDPRLQETQYFGPGTRLLVL.

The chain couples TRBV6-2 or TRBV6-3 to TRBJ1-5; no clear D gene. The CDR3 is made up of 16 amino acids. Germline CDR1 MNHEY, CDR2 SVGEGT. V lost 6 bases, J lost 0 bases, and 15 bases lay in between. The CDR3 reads CASSPYTGSSNQPQHF. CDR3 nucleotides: TGTGCCAGCAGCCCTTACACCGGATCTAGCAATCAGCCCCAGCATTTT.

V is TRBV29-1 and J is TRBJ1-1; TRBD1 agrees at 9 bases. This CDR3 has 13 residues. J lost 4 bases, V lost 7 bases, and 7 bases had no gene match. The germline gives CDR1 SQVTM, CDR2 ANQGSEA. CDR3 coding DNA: TGCAGCGCCCGGACAGGGGATGGCACTGAAGCTTTCTTT. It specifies CSARTGDGTEAFF.

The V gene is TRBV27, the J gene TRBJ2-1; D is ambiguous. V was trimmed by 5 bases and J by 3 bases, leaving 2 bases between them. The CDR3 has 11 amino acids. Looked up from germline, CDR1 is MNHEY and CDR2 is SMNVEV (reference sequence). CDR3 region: CASSLYNEQFF. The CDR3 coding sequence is TGTGCCAGCAGTCTCTACAATGAGCAGTTCTTC.

The CDR3 loop is CASNESGGFGGELFF. The CDR3 coding sequence is TGTGCCAGCAACGAAAGTGGGGGATTCGGCGGGGAGCTGTTTTTT. The V gene is TRBV6-5, the J gene TRBJ2-2, with D perhaps given as TRBD1 or TRBD2 (5 bases each). CDR1 is MNHEY and CDR2 is SVGAGI in the germline V gene. V shed 7 bases and J shed 7 bases, with 19 bases lying between them. This CDR3 spans 15 amino acids.

CDR3 in amino acids: CASRIRDGNEKLFF. The CDR3 region has the DNA TGTGCCAGCCGAATCCGGGACGGGAATGAAAAACTGTTTTTT. The chain is built from TRBV6-5 and TRBJ1-4, with a possible D match to TRBD1 (5 bases). V was cut by 8 bases and J by 5 bases, with 15 bases left in between. Germline lookup yields CDR1 MNHEY and CDR2 SVGAGI. This CDR3 region has 14 residues.